This T cell receptor beta chain was sequenced during a study of OX40 agonist ivuxolimab in advanced cancers. General notes on the study: The costimulatory receptor OX40 (CD134) was targeted by ivuxolimab, a fully human IgG2 agonistic monoclonal antibody. Intravenous ivuxolimab was administered to patients every 2 weeks at six dose levels: 0.01, 0.1, 0.3, 1.5, 3 and 10 mg/kg. Of the roughly 53 patients in dose escalation, about 20 had hepatocellular carcinoma, approximately 15 had melanoma, 9 had renal cell carcinoma and 9 had head and neck cancer. The dose-escalation cohort was over 70% male with a mean age of roughly 62 years, ranging from roughly 20 to 80. Patients were allowed to have had prior anti-PD-1, anti-PD-L1 or anti-CTLA-4 therapy, and 40% of the dose-escalation patients had previously received checkpoint inhibitors. Three dose-escalation patients achieved partial responses, one with hepatocellular carcinoma and two with cutaneous melanoma. Peripheral TCRbeta sequencing aimed to test whether ivuxolimab altered TCR sequence diversity and caused clonal T-cell expansion. The paper reports the monotherapy dose-escalation portion (N of about 50 patients) of the phase I ivuxolimab trial. What the work shows at the level of the full study, not this receptor alone: On average, CD8+ T cells showed more expanded clones than CD4+ T cells after ivuxolimab. Low levels of normalized T-cell clonal expansion were also seen in some patients who did not respond. The antigen specificity of the peripheral T cells that underwent clonal expansion was not determined. Partial responders in the 0.1-3.0 mg/kg groups had among the lowest normalized peripheral clonal expansion, especially among CD8+ T cells. At doses from 0.1 to 3.0 mg/kg, clonal expansion was seen in both CD4+ and CD8+ blood T cells between baseline and week 6.

Genomic DNA was extracted from sorted cells for sequencing of the TCRbeta CDR3 region. The immunoSEQ Assay was used for sequencing of TCRbeta CDR3 regions. The table was pulled from immuneACCESS by TCRdb, which kept in-frame rearrangements only. Such tables lose some clones; where checked, under half of the loss comes from unresolved V genes, and the rest has no known cause. The sample has about 88,000 clones on record, approximately 85% of them singletons. The top ten hold approximately 0.2% of the sample. The CDR3 runs 12 residues from the cysteine to the phenylalanine. The read is trimmed to its CDR3 DNA, 36 bases read in frame from base 1. Based on the germline V gene, the CDR1 and CDR2 sequences are LGHNA and YSLEER. V and J lose 5 bases and 5 bases, and a span of 8 bases separates them. As to this clone: Its recognized antigen is unknown. Base qualities are not provided; no much larger clone lies one nucleotide away.

The trial excluded patients who had a history of autoimmune disease or who were on systemic immunosuppression. Peripheral blood for TCR sequencing was drawn from every dose cohort at baseline, at cycle 4 day 1 and at cycle 7 day 1. Samples came from an open-label, multicenter, first-in-human phase I dose-escalation trial of ivuxolimab. Adults with locally advanced or metastatic head and neck squamous cell, hepatocellular, melanoma or renal cell carcinoma were enrolled in the trial. Before TCR sequencing, CD4+ T cells and CD8+ T cells were sorted from peripheral blood as separate populations. The TCR was taken from an adult with an advanced solid tumor such as melanoma, head and neck, liver or kidney cancer. The sequence is built from TRBV4-3 and TRBJ2-3; the D gene assignment is ambiguous. Sequencing used CD4+ or CD8+ T cells sorted from blood, obtained in a trial of the OX40 agonist ivuxolimab. The encoded CDR3 is CASSGPGDTQYF. In nucleotides, the sequence is TGCGCCAGCAGCGGTCCTGGAGATACGCAGTATTTT.